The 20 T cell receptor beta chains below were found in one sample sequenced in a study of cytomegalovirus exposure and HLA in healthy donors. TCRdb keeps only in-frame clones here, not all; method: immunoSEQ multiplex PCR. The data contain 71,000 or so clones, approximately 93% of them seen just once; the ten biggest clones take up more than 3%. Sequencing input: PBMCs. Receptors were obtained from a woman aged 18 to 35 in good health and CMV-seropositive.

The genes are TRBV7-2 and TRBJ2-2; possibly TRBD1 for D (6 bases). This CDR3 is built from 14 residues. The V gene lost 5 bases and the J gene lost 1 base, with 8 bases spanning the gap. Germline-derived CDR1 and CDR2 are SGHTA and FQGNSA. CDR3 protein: CASSPGQNTGELFF. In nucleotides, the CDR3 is TGTGCCAGCAGCCCGGGACAGAACACCGGGGAGCTGTTTTTT.

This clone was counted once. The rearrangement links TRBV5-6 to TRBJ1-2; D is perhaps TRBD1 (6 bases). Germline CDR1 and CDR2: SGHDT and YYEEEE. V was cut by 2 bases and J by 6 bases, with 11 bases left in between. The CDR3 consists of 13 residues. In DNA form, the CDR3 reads TGTGCCAGCAGCTTAGGGGACATTAATGGCTACACCTTC. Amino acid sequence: CASSLGDINGYTF.

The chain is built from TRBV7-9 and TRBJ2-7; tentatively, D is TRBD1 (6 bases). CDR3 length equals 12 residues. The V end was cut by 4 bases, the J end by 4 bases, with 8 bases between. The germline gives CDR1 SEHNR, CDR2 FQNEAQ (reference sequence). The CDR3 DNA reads TGTGCCAGCAGCTCCGACAGGTACGAGCAGTACTTC. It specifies CASSSDRYEQYF.

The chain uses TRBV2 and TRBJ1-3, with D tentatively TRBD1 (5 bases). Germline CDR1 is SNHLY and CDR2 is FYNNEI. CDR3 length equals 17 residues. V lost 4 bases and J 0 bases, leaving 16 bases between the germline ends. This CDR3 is CASSVRAQGFSGNTIYF. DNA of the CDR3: TGTGCCAGCAGTGTGAGAGCCCAGGGATTCTCTGGAAACACCATATATTTT.

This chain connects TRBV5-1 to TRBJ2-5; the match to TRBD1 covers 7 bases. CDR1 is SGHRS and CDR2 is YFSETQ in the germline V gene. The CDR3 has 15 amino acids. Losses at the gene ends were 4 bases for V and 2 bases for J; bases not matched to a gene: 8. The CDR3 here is CASSRNNRGQETQYF. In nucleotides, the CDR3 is TGCGCCAGCAGCAGAAACAACAGGGGACAAGAGACCCAGTACTTC.

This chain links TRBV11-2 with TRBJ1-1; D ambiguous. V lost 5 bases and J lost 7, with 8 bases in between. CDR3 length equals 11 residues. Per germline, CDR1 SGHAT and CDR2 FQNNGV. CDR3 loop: CASSLLFEAFF. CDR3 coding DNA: TGTGCCAGCAGCCTCCTCTTTGAAGCTTTCTTT.

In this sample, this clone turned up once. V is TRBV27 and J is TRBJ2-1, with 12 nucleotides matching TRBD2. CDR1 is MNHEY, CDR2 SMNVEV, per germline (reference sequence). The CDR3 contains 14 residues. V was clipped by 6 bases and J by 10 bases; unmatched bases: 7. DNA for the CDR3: TGTGCCAGCAGGCCCCGACTAGCGGGAGAGGAGCAGTTCTTC. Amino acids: CASRPRLAGEEQFF.

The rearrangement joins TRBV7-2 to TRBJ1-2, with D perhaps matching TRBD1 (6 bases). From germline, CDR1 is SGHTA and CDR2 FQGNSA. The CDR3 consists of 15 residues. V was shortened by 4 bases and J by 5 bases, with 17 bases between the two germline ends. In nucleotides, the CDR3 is TGTGCCAGCAGCTCTCTAACAGGGCGGGGGTATGGCTACACCTTC. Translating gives CASSSLTGRGYGYTF.

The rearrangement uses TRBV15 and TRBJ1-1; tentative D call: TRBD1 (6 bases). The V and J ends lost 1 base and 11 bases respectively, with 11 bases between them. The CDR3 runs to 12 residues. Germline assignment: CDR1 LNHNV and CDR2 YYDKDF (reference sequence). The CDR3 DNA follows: TGTGCCACCAGCAGAGTAAGGGGGTACGCTTTCTTT. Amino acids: CATSRVRGYAFF.

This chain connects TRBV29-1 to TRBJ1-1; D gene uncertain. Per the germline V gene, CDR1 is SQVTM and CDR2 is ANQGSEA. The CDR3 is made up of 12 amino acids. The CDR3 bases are TGCACCACCTGGGAGGGTGGCACTGAAGCTTTCTTT. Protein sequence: CTTWEGGTEAFF.

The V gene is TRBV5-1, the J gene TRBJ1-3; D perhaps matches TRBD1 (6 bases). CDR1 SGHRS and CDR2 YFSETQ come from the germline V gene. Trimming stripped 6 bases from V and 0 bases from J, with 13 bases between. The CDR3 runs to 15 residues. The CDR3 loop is CASTEQGHSGNTIYF. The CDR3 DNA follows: TGCGCCAGCACCGAGCAGGGACACTCTGGAAACACCATATATTTT.

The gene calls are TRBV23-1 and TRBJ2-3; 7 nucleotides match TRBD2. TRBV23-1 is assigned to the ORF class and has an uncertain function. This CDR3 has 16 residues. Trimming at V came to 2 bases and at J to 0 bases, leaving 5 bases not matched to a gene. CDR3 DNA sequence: TGCGCCAGCAGTCAAAATAGCGGGCCGAGCACAGATACGCAGTATTTT. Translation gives CASSQNSGPSTDTQYF.

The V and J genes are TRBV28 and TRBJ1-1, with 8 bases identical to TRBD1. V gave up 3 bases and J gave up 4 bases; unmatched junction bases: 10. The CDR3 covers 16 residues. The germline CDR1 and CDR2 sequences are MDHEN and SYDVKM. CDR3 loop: CASSFLRAGGGTEAFF. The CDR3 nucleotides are TGTGCCAGCAGTTTTCTTCGGGCAGGGGGCGGCACTGAAGCTTTCTTT.

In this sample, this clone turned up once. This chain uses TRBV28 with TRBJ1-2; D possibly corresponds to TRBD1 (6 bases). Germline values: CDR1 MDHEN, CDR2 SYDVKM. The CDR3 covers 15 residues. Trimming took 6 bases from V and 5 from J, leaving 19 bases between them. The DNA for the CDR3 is TGTGCCAGCAGGGCCACAGGGCAGGGGATTTATGGCTACACCTTC. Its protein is CASRATGQGIYGYTF.

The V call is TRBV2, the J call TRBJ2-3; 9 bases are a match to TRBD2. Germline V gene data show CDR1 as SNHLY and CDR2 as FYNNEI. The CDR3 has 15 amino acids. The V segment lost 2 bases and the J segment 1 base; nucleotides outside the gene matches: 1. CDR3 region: CASSEIAGGTDTQYF. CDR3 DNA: TGTGCCAGCAGTGAAATAGCGGGGGGCACAGATACGCAGTATTTT.

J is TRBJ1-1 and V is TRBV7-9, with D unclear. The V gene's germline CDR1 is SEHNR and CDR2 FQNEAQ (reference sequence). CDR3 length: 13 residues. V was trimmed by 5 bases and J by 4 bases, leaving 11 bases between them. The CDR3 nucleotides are TGTGCCAGCAGCCCCCGAGCCTCCACTGAAGCTTTCTTT. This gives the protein CASSPRASTEAFF.

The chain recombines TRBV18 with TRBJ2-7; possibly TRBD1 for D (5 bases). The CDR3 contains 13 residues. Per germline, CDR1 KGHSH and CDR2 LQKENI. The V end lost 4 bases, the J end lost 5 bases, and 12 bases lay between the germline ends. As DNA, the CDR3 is TGTGCCAGCTCACGGCGCAGGGAAGACGAGCAGTACTTC. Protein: CASSRRREDEQYF.

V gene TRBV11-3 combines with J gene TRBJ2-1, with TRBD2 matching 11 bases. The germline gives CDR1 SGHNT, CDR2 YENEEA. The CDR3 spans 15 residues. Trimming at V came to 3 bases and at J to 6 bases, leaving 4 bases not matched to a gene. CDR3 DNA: TGTGCCAGCAGCTTTAGCGGGGGGGCCCTCAATGAGCAGTTCTTC. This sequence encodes CASSFSGGALNEQFF.

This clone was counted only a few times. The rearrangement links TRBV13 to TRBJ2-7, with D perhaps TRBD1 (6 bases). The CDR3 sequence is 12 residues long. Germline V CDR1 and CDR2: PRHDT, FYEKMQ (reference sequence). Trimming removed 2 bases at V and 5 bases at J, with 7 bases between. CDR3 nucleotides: TGTGCCAGCAGCTTAAACAGGGACGAGCAGTACTTC. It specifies CASSLNRDEQYF. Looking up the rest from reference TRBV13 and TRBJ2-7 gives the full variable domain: AAGVIQSPRHLIKEKRETATLKCYPIPRHDTVYWYQQGPGQDPQFLISFYEKMQSDKGSIPDRFSAQQFSDYHSELNMSSLELGDSALYFCASSLNRDEQYFGPGTRLTVT.

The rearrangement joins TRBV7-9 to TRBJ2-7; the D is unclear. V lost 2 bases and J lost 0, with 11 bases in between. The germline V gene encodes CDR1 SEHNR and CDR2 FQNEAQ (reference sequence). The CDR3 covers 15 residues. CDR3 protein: CASSLLQTTSYEQYF. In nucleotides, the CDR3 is TGTGCCAGCAGCTTACTCCAAACTACCTCCTACGAGCAGTACTTC.